This paragraph covers one T cell receptor beta chain sequence. The antigen is unknown. The data are from a study of T cell repertoires in cytomegalovirus infection. Study summary: Indications of both CMV infection and matching HLA type were provided by public TCR beta signatures.

Study results and caveats: The study found HLA-C-restricted CMV-specific TCR beta clonotypes dominating the ex vivo response. The cumulative frequency of public TCR beta families distinguished individuals who carried CMV together with the relevant HLA.

V was shortened by 2 bases and J by 7 bases, with 12 bases between the two germline ends. The CDR3 extends over 14 amino acids. Germline-derived CDR1 and CDR2 are MNHEY and SMNVEV (reference sequence). A single record per CDR3 protein comes from TCRdb applying MiXCR to the reads. The table includes some 680,000 distinct CDR3 sequences, approximately 40% detected once. The source is a human donor in good health (CMV status not recorded). Some clones in this sample may be carry-over from other donors' samples. Sample: PBMCs. The chain is built from TRBV27 and TRBJ2-1, with D possibly being TRBD1 (6 bases). The CDR3 DNA follows: TGTGCCAGCAGTTTAGCGGCCAGGGGTAATGAGCAGTTCTTC. Protein sequence: CASSLAARGNEQFF.